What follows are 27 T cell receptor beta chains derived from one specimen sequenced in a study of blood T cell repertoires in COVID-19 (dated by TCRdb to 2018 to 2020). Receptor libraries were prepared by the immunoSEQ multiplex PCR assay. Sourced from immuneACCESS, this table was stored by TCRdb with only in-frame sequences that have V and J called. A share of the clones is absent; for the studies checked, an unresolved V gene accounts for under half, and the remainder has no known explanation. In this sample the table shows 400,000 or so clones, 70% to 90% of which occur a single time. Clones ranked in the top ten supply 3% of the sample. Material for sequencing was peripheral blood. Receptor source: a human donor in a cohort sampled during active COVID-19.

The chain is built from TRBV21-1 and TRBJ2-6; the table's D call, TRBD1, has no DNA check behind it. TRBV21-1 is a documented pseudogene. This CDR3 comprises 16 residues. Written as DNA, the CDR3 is TGTGCCAGCGGCCTACAGGGGGCGTCTGGGGCCAACGTCCTGACTTTC. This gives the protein CASGLQGASGANVLTF.

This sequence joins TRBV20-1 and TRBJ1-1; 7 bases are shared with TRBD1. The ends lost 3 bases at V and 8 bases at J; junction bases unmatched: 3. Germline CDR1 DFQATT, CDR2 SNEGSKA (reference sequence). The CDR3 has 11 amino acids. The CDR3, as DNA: TGCAGTGCTAGGGAGGGACAGGAAGCTTTCTTT. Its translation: CSAREGQEAFF.

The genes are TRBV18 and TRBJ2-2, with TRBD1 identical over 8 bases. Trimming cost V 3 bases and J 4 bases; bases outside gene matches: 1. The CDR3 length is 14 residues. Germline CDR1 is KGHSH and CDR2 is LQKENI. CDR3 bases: TGTGCCAGCTCACCGGACAGGGCCACCGGGGAGCTGTTTTTT. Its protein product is CASSPDRATGELFF.

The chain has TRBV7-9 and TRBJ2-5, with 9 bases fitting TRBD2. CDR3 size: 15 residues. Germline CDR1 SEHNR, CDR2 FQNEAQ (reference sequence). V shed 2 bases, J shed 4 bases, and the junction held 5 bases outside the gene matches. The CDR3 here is CASSLSSGAGETQYF. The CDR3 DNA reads TGTGCCAGCAGCTTATCTAGCGGGGCCGGAGAGACCCAGTACTTC.

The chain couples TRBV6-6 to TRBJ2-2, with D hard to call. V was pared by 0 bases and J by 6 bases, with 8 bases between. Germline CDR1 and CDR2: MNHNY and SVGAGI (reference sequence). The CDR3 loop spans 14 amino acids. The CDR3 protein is CASSYSRGAGELFF. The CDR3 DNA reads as TGTGCCAGCAGTTACTCGCGAGGTGCCGGGGAGCTGTTTTTT.

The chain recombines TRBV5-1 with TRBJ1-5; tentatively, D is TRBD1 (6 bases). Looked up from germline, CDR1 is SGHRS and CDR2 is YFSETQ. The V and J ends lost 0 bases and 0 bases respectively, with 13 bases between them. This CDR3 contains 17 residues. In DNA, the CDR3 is TGCGCCAGCAGCTTGGGGCCGACAGGTGGTAGCAATCAGCCCCAGCATTTT. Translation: CASSLGPTGGSNQPQHF.

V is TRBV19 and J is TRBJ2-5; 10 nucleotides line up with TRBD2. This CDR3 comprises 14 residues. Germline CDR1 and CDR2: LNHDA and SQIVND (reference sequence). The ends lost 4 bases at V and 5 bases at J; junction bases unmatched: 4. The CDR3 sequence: CASSNGLAVETQYF. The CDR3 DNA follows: TGTGCCAGTAGTAACGGACTAGCGGTTGAGACCCAGTACTTC.

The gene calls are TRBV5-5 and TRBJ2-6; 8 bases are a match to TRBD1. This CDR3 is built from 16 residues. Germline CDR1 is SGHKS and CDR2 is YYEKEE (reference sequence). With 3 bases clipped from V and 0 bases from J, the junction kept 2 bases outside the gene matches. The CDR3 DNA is TGTGCCAGCAGCTGGGGACAGGTCTCTGGGGCCAACGTCCTGACTTTC. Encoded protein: CASSWGQVSGANVLTF. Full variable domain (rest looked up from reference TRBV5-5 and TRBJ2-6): DAGVTQSPTHLIKTRGQQVTLRCSPISGHKSVSWYQQVLGQGPQFIFQYYEKEERGRGNFPDRFSARQFPNYSSELNVNALLLGDSALYLCASSWGQVSGANVLTFGAGSRLTVL.

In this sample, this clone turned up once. DNA of the CDR3: TGTGCCAGCAGGGCCGGGACAGGCTATAATTCACCCCTCCACTTT. Amino acids: CASRAGTGYNSPLHF. The chain carries TRBV6-6 and TRBJ1-6; 8 nucleotides match TRBD1. V was pared by 6 bases and J by 3 bases, with 4 bases of the junction left unmatched. The CDR3 has 15 residues. CDR1 is MNHNY, CDR2 SVGAGI, per germline (reference sequence).

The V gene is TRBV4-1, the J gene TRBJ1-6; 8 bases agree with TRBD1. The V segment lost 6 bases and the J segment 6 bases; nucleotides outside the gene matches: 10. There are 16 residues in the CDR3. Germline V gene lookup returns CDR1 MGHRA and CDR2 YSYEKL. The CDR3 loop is CASRLTQGAGNSPLHF. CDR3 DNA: TGCGCCAGCAGACTTACTCAGGGGGCCGGTAATTCACCCCTCCACTTT.

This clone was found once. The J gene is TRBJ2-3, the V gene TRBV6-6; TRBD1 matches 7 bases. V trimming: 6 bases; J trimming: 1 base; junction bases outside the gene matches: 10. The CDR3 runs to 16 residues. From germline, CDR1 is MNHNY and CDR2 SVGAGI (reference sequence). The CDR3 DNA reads TGTGCCAGCAGCCAAACTAGGACAGGCGGCACAGATACGCAGTATTTT. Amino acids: CASSQTRTGGTDTQYF.

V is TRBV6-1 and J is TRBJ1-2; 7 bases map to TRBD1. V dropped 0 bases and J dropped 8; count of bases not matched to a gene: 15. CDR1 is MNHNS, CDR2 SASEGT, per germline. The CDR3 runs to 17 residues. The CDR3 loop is CASSEAVGQAAATGYTF. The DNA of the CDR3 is TGTGCCAGCAGTGAAGCGGTAGGACAGGCCGCGGCGACGGGCTACACCTTC.

CDR3 in amino acids: CASSPRRQGARYGYTF. The CDR3 nucleotides are TGCGCCAGCAGCCCTCGGAGACAGGGGGCGCGCTATGGCTACACCTTC. V usage is TRBV5-1 and J usage is TRBJ1-2; TRBD1 aligns across 10 bases. This CDR3 comprises 16 residues. CDR1 SGHRS and CDR2 YFSETQ come from the germline V gene. The ends lost 4 bases at V and 4 bases at J; junction bases unmatched: 10.

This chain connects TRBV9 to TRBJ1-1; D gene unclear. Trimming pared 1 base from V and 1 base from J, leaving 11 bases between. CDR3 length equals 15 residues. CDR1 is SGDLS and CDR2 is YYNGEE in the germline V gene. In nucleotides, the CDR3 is TGTGCCAGCAGCGTATCTACAGTTGGGAACACTGAAGCTTTCTTT. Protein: CASSVSTVGNTEAFF.

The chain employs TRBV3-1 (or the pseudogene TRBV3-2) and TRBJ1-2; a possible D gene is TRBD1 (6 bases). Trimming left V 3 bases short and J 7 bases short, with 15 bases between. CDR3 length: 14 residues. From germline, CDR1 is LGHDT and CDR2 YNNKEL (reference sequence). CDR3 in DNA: TGTGCCAGCAGCCATCTCGAATTCAGGGGTGGCTACACCTTC. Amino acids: CASSHLEFRGGYTF.

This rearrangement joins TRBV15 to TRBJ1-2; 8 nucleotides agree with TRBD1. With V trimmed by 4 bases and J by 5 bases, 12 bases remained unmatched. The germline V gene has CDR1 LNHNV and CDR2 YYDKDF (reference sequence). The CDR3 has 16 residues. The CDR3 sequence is CATSTDIGTGEYGYTF. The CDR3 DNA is TGTGCCACCAGCACGGACATCGGGACAGGCGAATATGGCTACACCTTC.

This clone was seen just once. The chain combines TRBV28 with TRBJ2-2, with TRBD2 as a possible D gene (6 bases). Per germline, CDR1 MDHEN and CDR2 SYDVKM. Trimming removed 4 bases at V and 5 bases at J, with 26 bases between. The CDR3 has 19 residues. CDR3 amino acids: CASSSVWVIGGEGTGELFF. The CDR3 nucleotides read TGTGCCAGCAGTTCGGTATGGGTGATCGGGGGAGAAGGTACCGGGGAGCTGTTTTTT.

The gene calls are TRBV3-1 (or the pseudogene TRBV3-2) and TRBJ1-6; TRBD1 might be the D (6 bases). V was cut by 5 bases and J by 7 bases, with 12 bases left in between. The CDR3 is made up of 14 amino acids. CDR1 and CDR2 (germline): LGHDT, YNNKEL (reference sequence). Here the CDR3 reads CASSTGMRNSPLHF. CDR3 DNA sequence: TGTGCCAGCAGCACAGGGATGCGAAATTCACCCCTCCACTTT.

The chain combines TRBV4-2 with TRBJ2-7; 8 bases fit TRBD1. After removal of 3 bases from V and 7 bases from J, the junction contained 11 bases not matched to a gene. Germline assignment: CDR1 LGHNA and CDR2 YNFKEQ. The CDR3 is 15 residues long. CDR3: CASSHEGTGRQEQYF. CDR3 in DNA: TGTGCCAGCAGCCACGAAGGGACAGGCCGGCAGGAGCAGTACTTC.

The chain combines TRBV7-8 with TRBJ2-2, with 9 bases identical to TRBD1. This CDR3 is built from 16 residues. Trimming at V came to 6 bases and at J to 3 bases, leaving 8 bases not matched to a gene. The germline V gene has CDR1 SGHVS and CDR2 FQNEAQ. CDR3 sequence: CASSPTGGYHTGELFF. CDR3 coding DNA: TGTGCCAGCAGTCCGACAGGGGGGTATCACACCGGGGAGCTGTTTTTT.

The CDR3 DNA is TGTGCCGGGACCCCTTCACAGATTAATGAAAAACTGTTTTTT. Translating it yields CAGTPSQINEKLFF. The rearrangement uses TRBV30 and TRBJ1-4, with D tentatively TRBD1 (5 bases). The CDR3 length is 14 residues. V lost 8 bases to trimming and J lost 4 bases, with 17 bases between them. From germline, CDR1 is GTSNPN and CDR2 SVGIG (reference sequence).

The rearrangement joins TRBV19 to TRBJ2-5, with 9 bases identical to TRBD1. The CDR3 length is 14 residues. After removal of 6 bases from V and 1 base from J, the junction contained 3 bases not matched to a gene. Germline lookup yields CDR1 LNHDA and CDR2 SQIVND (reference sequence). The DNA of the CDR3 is TGTGCCAGTAGCGTACAGGGGGCCCAAGAGACCCAGTACTTC. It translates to CASSVQGAQETQYF. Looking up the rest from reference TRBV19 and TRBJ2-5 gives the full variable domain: DGGITQSPKYLFRKEGQNVTLSCEQNLNHDAMYWYRQDPGQGLRLIYYSQIVNDFQKGDIAEGYSVSREKKESFPLTVTSAQKNPTAFYLCASSVQGAQETQYFGPGTRLLVL.

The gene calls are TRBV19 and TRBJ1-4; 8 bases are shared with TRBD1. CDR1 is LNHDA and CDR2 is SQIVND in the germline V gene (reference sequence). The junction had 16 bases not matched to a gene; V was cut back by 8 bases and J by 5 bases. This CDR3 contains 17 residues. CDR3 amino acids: CASATGTGQNGNEKLFF. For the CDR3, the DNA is TGTGCCAGTGCCACCGGGACAGGTCAAAACGGAAATGAAAAACTGTTTTTT. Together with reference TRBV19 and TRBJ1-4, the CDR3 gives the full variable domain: DGGITQSPKYLFRKEGQNVTLSCEQNLNHDAMYWYRQDPGQGLRLIYYSQIVNDFQKGDIAEGYSVSREKKESFPLTVTSAQKNPTAFYLCASATGTGQNGNEKLFFGSGTQLSVL.

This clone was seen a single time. CDR3 region: CASRTRQINSNQPQHF. The CDR3, as DNA: TGTGCCAGCAGGACGAGGCAGATCAATAGCAATCAGCCCCAGCATTTT. This rearrangement joins TRBV6-4 to TRBJ1-5; no definite D call. Between the trimmed V and J ends, which lost 6 bases and 0 bases, there was a span of 15 bases. This CDR3 contains 16 residues. CDR1 and CDR2 from the germline V gene are MRHNA and SNTAGT.

CDR3 in amino acids: CASRTGTEAFF. The CDR3 coding sequence is TGTGCCAGCAGGACGGGGACTGAAGCTTTCTTT. This chain links TRBV6-5 with TRBJ1-1, with D unresolved. Germline V gene data show CDR1 as MNHEY and CDR2 as SVGAGI. The CDR3 spans 11 residues. The germline V and J ends were trimmed by 6 bases and 5 bases, with 7 bases remaining between them.

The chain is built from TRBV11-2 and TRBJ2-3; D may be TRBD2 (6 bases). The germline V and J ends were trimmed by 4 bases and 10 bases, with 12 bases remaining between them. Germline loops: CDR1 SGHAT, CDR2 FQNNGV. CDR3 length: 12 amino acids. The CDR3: CASSYASGAQYF. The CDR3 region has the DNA TGTGCCAGCAGCTACGCGTCGGGGGCGCAGTATTTT.

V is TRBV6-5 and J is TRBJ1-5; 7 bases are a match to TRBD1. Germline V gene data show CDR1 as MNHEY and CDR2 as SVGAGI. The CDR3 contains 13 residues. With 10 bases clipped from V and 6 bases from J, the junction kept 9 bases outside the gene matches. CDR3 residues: CATVLSGGQPQHF. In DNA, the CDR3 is TGTGCCACTGTTCTCTCAGGGGGTCAGCCCCAGCATTTT.